This T cell receptor (beta chain) was found in a study of T cells after yellow fever vaccination (dated by TCRdb to about 2019). Regarding the study in general: Libraries from fractions with low cell numbers were prepared with the SMART-Seq v4 Ultra Low Input RNA kit. Blood samples were taken at several timepoints before and after primary and secondary immunization, and bulk PBMC replicates and cell subsets were isolated. Bulk TCR alpha and beta repertoires were sequenced longitudinally to track T-cell clones before and after primary and booster YFV17D yellow fever vaccination. Two healthy male donors, one aged 18 to 30 and one aged 30 to 40 years, were included in the cohort. Overall study outcomes, separate from this receptor: Because abundant contaminating clonotypes from the bulk population could be contained in FACS-sorted repertoires, computational filtering was required. A small share of clonotypes was detected in both CD4 and CD8 compartments, with the overlap likely arising from convergent recombination. Compared with the primary T-cell response, the secondary T-cell response was faster but weaker, reaching its peak on day 5 rather than on day 15. Only two donors were included in the study, so the extent to which the findings can be generalized is limited. Most clones expanded after primary vaccination were re-detected after the booster (around 96% of CD4 and around 88% of CD8), suggesting broad memory maintenance.

CDR1 and CDR2 (SGHTA, FQGNSA) derive from the germline V gene. The cysteine opens and the phenylalanine closes a CDR3 of 13 amino acids. Of the read, only the CDR3 DNA is kept; its 39 bases are in frame from base 1. At the junction V is shortened by 4 bases and J by 1 base, with 6 bases in between. TCR cDNA was synthesized by 5'RACE template switching, which introduced a universal primer site and unique molecular identifiers. Priming for cDNA synthesis came from both the TCR alpha and TCR beta constant segments. Library amplification used two PCR steps, and the second PCR step added sample barcodes and sequencing adapters. Sequencing of libraries was performed on Illumina HiSeq 2500 (2x100 bp) or NovaSeq (2x150 bp). Processing in the source paper ran as follows. MIGEC handled demultiplexing of reads and collapsing into UMI consensus sequences, while MiXCR performed V(D)J alignment. Clonotypes responding to the vaccine were identified with edgeR on replicate PBMC samples, with the criteria of FDR below 0.01 and a log2 fold change above 5 up to day 15. Each bulk clonotype was labeled CD4 or CD8 based on which sequenced repertoire, CD4 or CD8, contained the clonotype at higher abundance. Using fastp at Q25 and MiXCR, TCRdb reprocessed the public reads and kept productive beta chains. Each entry is one CDR3 protein sequence, shown with its most common DNA and genes. These V and J calls derive from TCRdb rather than the authors' analysis. The sample records 620,000 or so distinct CDR3 sequences, 9% to 15% of which are singletons. The ten largest make up 14% to 15% of the sample.

The sample's treatment or condition label, in plain terms: live attenuated yellow fever vaccine strain. At each blood-draw timepoint, two biological replicates of bulk PBMCs were collected. PBMCs were isolated from peripheral blood using a standard Ficoll-Paque protocol. RNA was extracted with TriZol from bulk PBMCs, CD4 and CD8 fractions, and dextramer-positive and dextramer-negative fractions. As to this clonotype: Its antigen specificity is not known. Base quality data are lacking; no much larger clone is found one base away.

The V gene is TRBV7-2 and the J gene is TRBJ2-3, with the D gene not confidently named. The sequence was obtained from a young man who received the YFV17D yellow fever vaccine. This specimen consisted of PBMCs, obtained on the day of the yellow fever booster vaccination. CDR3 protein: CASSSFRTDTQYF. At the DNA level, the sequence is TGTGCCAGCAGCTCTTTTCGCACAGATACGCAGTATTTT.